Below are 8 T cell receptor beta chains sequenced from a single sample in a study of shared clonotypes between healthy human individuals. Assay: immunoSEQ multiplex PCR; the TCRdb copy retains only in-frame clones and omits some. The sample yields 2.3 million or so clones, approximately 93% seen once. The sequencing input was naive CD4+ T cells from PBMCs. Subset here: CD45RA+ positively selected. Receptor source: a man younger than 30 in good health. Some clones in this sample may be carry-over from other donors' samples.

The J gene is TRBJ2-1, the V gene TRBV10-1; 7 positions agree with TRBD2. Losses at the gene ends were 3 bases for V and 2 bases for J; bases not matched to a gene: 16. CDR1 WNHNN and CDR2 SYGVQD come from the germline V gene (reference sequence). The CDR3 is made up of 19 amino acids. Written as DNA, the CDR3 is TGCGCCAGCAGTGAAAGGCTAGCGGAAGTCGCCCCTCCCTACAATGAGCAGTTCTTC. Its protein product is CASSERLAEVAPPYNEQFF.

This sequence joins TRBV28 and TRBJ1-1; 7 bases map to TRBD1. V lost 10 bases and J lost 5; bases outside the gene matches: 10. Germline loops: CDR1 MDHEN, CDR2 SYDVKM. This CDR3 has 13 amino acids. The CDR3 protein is CATSPGGKTEAFF. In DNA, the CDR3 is TGTGCCACCTCCCCAGGGGGGAAAACTGAAGCTTTCTTT. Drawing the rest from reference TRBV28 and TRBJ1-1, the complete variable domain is DVKVTQSSRYLVKRTGEKVFLECVQDMDHENMFWYRQDPGLGLRLIYFSYDVKMKEKGDIPEGYSVSREKKERFSLILESASTNQTSMYLCATSPGGKTEAFFGQGTRLTVV.

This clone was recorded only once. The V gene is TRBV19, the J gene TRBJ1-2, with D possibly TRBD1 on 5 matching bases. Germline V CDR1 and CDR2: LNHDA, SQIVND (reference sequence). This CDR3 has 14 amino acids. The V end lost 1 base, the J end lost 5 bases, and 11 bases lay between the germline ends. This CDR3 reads CASSIGTSGYGYTF. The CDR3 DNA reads TGTGCCAGTAGTATAGGGACATCCGGTTATGGCTACACCTTC. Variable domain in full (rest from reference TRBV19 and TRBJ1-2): DGGITQSPKYLFRKEGQNVTLSCEQNLNHDAMYWYRQDPGQGLRLIYYSQIVNDFQKGDIAEGYSVSREKKESFPLTVTSAQKNPTAFYLCASSIGTSGYGYTFGSGTRLTVV.

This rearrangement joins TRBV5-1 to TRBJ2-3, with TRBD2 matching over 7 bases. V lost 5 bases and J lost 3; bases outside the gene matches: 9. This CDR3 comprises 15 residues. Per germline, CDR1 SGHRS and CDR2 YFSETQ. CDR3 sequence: CASRYASGLTDTQYF. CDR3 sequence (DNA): TGCGCCAGCAGGTATGCTAGCGGATTGACAGATACGCAGTATTTT.

The CDR3 loop is CASSPSSELGTQYF. As DNA, the CDR3 is TGTGCCAGCAGCCCTAGCTCCGAACTAGGCACCCAGTACTTC. The chain links TRBV7-6 to TRBJ2-5, with D possibly matching TRBD2 (5 bases). The ends were cut back, 5 bases at V and 8 bases at J, with 18 bases in the middle. This CDR3 region has 14 residues. Germline assignment: CDR1 SGHVS and CDR2 FNYEAQ.

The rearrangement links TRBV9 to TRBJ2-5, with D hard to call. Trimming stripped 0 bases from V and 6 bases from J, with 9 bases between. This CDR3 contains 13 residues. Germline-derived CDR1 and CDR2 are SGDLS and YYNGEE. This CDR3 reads CASSVGNMQTQYF. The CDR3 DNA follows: TGTGCCAGCAGCGTAGGAAATATGCAGACCCAGTACTTC.

As DNA, the CDR3 is TGTGCCAGCAGTTACTTCCTCGGGTATGAGGGAAACACCATATATTTT. Translating gives CASSYFLGYEGNTIYF. The rearrangement links TRBV6-6 to TRBJ1-3; unclear D gene. Trimming cost V 1 base and J 4 bases, with 14 bases left between them. The CDR3 is made up of 16 amino acids. Germline CDR1 MNHNY, CDR2 SVGAGI (reference sequence).

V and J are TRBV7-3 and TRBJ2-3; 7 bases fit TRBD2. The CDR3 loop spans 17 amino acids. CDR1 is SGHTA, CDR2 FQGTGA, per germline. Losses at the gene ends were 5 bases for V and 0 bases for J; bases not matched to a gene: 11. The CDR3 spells CASSLLRTGLSTDTQYF. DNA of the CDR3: TGTGCCAGCAGCCTGCTCCGAACGGGACTAAGCACAGATACGCAGTATTTT.